Listed below are T cell receptor beta chains from one sample, sequenced in a study of control samples from healthy donors and cancer patients. Repertoires were generated with immunoSEQ multiplex PCR, while TCRdb's copy carries only in-frame clones and drops some. The repertoire holds 180,000 or so clones, 85% to 95% seen once, with 4.1% in the top ten. The sample taken for sequencing was blood. The receptors here all came from a woman aged 55-69 years in good health. Each CDR3 is given with its conserved first and last residue. Rows may omit the clone size; those that give it use once, few, many or a size class.

TRBV7-9,TRBJ2-7,-,CASSLAPGPYEQYF
TRBV5-4,TRBJ1-1,-,CASSRGQENTEAFF
TRBV2,TRBJ2-7,once,CASKTSGGSYEQYF
TRBV2,TRBJ2-3,once,CASILAGAGGTDTQYF
TRBV19,TRBJ2-1,-,CASSTTRGEQFF
TRBV4-3,TRBJ2-5,-,CASSQNPGLAGGEETQYF
TRBV28,TRBJ2-2,-,CASRPRGTGELFF
TRBV12-5,TRBJ2-1,-,CASGTIQGTGSIF
TRBV19,TRBJ1-4,-,CASAPGQISTNEKLFF
TRBV5-6,TRBJ2-5,-,CASSLNRGGQETQYF
TRBV5-5,TRBJ1-2,-,CASSLAQGEIQLFYGYTF
TRBV10-3,TRBJ1-2,-,CAISADRNYGYTF
TRBV6-2/TRBV6-3,TRBJ2-1,-,CASSPAGTRIYNEQFF
TRBV19,TRBJ1-2,-,CASSMDRFNYGYTF
TRBV2,TRBJ2-1,-,CASSEKGYNEQFF
TRBV3-1/TRBV3-2,TRBJ1-2,-,CASSQGWTGAYGYTF
TRBV24-1,TRBJ2-5,-,CATSDPHRVETQYF
TRBV18,TRBJ1-5,-,CASSPGIGNQPQHF
TRBV6-5,TRBJ1-3,-,CASSYSQTSGNTIYF
TRBV4-1,TRBJ2-1,-,CASSPLAGSYNEQFF
TRBV19,TRBJ2-1,-,CASTQGILAGAIEQFF
TRBV10-3,TRBJ1-3,-,CAIRDSSGNTIYF
TRBV7-9,TRBJ1-5,-,CASSLVRGPYSNQPQHF
TRBV5-1,TRBJ1-1,-,CASSESGGGKYTEAFF
TRBV5-4,TRBJ1-1,-,CASSLSQGGEAFF
TRBV7-9,TRBJ2-5,-,CASSFPTSGVKETQYF
TRBV2,TRBJ1-2,-,CASSESGGVRGYTF
TRBV10-3,TRBJ1-5,-,CAISTTSGTGSDQPQHF
TRBV4-3,TRBJ1-2,-,CASSQDLKDFYGYTF
TRBV7-7,TRBJ2-2,few,CASSLSGTSLTGELFF
TRBV2,TRBJ1-1,-,CASSSKAGNTEAFF
TRBV5-1,TRBJ2-7,once,CASSLLGDRADEQYF
TRBV5-1,TRBJ1-1,-,CASSSTGVATEAFF
TRBV5-8,TRBJ1-5,-,CASSLQTGADQPQHF
TRBV4-1,TRBJ1-2,-,CASSQDALTVLNYGYTF
TRBV7-2,TRBJ1-4,-,CASSPRGGLNEKLFF
TRBV19,TRBJ1-2,-,CASSRPGQHIKNYGYTF
TRBV6-2/TRBV6-3,TRBJ2-7,-,CASSSRTYEQYF
TRBV24-1,TRBJ2-4,-,CAALPGQNIQYF
TRBV14,TRBJ2-1,-,CASSQGGQRGRDEQFF
TRBV7-9,TRBJ1-2,once,CASRRQGASYGYTF
TRBV14,TRBJ2-1,-,CASSQGLPPDNEQFF
TRBV11-2,TRBJ2-3,-,CASSPWTSSTDTQYF
TRBV7-9,TRBJ1-1,-,CASSLVQNTEAFF
TRBV18,TRBJ1-4,-,CASSPRPGLNEKLFF
TRBV2,TRBJ2-3,-,CASSDDSGLVSQYF